Listed here are 8 T cell receptor beta chains from one sample, sequenced in a study of T cell repertoires in cytomegalovirus infection. TCRdb processed the reads anew with MiXCR; each CDR3 protein has one entry. The table records over 100,000 distinct CDR3 sequences, less than 30% of them present only once. The antigens of these receptors remain unknown. The sample was CD8+ T cells from cultured PBMCs, taken from culture after CMV antigen stimulation. The receptors stem from a human donor in good health (CMV status not recorded). Some clones in this sample may be carry-over from other donors' samples.

The chain uses TRBV20-1 and TRBJ2-7; D could derive from TRBD1 or TRBD2 (5 bases each). Germline values: CDR1 DFQATT, CDR2 SNEGSKA (reference sequence). This CDR3 spans 13 amino acids. Deletions cut 6 bases from V and 2 bases from J, with 14 bases between. The CDR3 loop is CSAPGTPTYEQYF. The CDR3 DNA sequence: TGCAGTGCCCCAGGGACCCCAACCTACGAGCAGTACTTC.

The rearrangement links TRBV7-9 to TRBJ2-2; 7 bases agree with TRBD1. The CDR3 runs to 16 residues. Per germline, CDR1 SEHNR and CDR2 FQNEAQ (reference sequence). Losses at the gene ends were 5 bases for V and 7 bases for J; bases not matched to a gene: 13. The CDR3 region is CASSTQTGPDIGELFF. The CDR3 DNA is TGTGCCAGCAGCACCCAGACAGGGCCCGACATCGGGGAGCTGTTTTTT.

This clonotype was found many times. The chain carries TRBV3-1 and TRBJ1-2, with D maybe TRBD1 (5 bases). V was trimmed by 0 bases and J by 3 bases, leaving 14 bases between them. Germline V gene sequence: CDR1 LGHDT, CDR2 YNNKEL (reference sequence). This CDR3 contains 16 residues. In DNA, the CDR3 is TGTGCCAGCAGCCAAGATCTGGGGCCGGGGGACTATGGCTACACCTTC. Residues: CASSQDLGPGDYGYTF.

This clonotype was detected ten times or more. DNA of the CDR3: TGTGCCAGCAGCTTAGTGGCCCTACAGGGACGGGGAGATACGCAGTATTTT. It is translated as CASSLVALQGRGDTQYF. V usage is TRBV7-2 and J usage is TRBJ2-3; possible D gene TRBD1, 6 bases. The CDR3 extends over 17 amino acids. The germline V gene has CDR1 SGHTA and CDR2 FQGNSA. V was clipped by 1 base and J by 5 bases, with 19 bases between them.

This chain joins TRBV12-3 or TRBV12-4 and TRBJ2-1; TRBD1 aligns across 10 bases. The CDR3 runs to 15 residues. J was trimmed by 4 bases and V by 8 bases; bases with no gene match: 8. CDR3 in amino acids: CASGMTGGPYNEQFF. In nucleotides, the CDR3 is TGTGCCAGCGGTATGACAGGGGGCCCTTACAATGAGCAGTTCTTC.

This clonotype was recorded many times. The chain links TRBV12-3 or TRBV12-4 to TRBJ2-1, with 9 positions matching TRBD2. The CDR3 runs 12 residues. Trimming cost V 10 bases and J 5 bases; bases outside gene matches: 3. The CDR3 DNA reads as TGTGCCATCTTAGCGGGGGACAATGAGCAGTTCTTC. It is translated as CAILAGDNEQFF.

The genes are TRBV7-9 and TRBJ1-4; TRBD1 aligns across 7 bases. Trimming took 5 bases from V and 1 from J; bases not matched to a gene: 10. This CDR3 has 17 amino acids. Germline-derived CDR1 and CDR2 are SEHNR and FQNEAQ (reference sequence). DNA of the CDR3: TGTGCCAGCAGCCCTATTACAGGGGCAGTAACTAATGAAAAACTGTTTTTT. As protein: CASSPITGAVTNEKLFF.

This clonotype was counted between two and nine times. V gene TRBV29-1 combines with J gene TRBJ2-2, with D possibly called TRBD1 or TRBD2 (5 bases each). CDR3 length: 15 residues. CDR1 and CDR2 from the germline V gene are SQVTM and ANQGSEA. Trimming left V 0 bases short and J 0 bases short, with 8 bases between. In DNA form, the CDR3 reads TGCAGCGTTGAAGAGGGACGTGCGAACACCGGGGAGCTGTTTTTT. Translated: CSVEEGRANTGELFF.